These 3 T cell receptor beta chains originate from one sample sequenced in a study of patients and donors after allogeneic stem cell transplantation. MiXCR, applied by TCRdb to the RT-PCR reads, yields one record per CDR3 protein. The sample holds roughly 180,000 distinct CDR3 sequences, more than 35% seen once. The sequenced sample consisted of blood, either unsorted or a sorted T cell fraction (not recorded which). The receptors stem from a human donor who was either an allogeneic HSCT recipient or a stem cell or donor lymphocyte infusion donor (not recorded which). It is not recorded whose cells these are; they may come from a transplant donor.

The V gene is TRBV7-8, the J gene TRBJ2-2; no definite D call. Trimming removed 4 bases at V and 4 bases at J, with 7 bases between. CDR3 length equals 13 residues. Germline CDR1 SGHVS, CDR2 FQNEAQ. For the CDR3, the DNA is TGTGCCAGCAGCTCGGAATTCACCGGGGAGCTGTTTTTT. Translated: CASSSEFTGELFF.

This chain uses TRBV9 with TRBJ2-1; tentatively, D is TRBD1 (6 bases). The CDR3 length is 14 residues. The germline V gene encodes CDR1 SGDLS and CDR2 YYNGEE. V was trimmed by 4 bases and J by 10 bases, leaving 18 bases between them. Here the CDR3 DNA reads TGTGCCAGCAGCCCTAAGCAGGCCGACAGGGAGCAGTTCTTC. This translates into CASSPKQADREQFF.

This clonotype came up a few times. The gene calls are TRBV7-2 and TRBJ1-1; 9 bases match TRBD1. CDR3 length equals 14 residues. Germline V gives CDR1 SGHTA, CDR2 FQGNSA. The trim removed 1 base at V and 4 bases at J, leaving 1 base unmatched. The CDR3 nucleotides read TGTGCCAGCAGCTTAGGGGACAGGGTCACTGAAGCTTTCTTT. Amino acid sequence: CASSLGDRVTEAFF.